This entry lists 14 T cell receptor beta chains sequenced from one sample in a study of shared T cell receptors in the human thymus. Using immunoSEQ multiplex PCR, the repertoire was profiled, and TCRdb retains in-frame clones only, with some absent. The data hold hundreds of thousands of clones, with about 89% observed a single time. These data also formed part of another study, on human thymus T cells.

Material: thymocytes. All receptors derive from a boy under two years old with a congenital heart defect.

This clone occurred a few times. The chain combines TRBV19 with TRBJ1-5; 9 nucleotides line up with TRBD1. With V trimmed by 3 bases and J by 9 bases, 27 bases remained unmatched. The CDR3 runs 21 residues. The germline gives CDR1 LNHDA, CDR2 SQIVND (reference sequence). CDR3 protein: CASSILYGTGKGAWDNWPQHF. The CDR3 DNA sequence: TGTGCCAGTAGTATCCTCTACGGGACAGGGAAGGGAGCCTGGGACAATTGGCCCCAGCATTTT.

This chain's CDR3 is CASSSGQHFNQPQHF. The CDR3 DNA follows: TGTGCCAGCAGTTCGGGACAGCACTTTAATCAGCCCCAGCATTTT. The chain carries TRBV28 and TRBJ1-5; 7 nucleotides agree with TRBD1. Germline CDR1 and CDR2: MDHEN and SYDVKM. CDR3 length equals 15 residues. Trimming at V came to 4 bases and at J to 4 bases, leaving 7 bases not matched to a gene.

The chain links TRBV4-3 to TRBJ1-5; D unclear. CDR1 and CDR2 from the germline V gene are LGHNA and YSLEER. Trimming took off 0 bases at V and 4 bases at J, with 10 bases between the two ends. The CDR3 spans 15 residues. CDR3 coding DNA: TGCGCCAGCAGCCAAGAAGTATCCAGGAATCAGCCCCAGCATTTT. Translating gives CASSQEVSRNQPQHF.

CDR3 residues: CASSLETGFPDGYTF. The CDR3 DNA reads TGCGCCAGCAGCCTAGAGACAGGGTTCCCCGATGGCTACACCTTC. The chain links TRBV4-1 to TRBJ1-2, with 7 bases matching TRBD1. Germline CDR1 and CDR2: MGHRA and YSYEKL. Trimming took 4 bases from V and 6 from J; bases not matched to a gene: 11. This CDR3 has 15 amino acids.

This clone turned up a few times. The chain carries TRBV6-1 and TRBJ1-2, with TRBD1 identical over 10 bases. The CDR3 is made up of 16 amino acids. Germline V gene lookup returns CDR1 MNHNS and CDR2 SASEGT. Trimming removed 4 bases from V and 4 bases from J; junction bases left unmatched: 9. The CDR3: CASSGQGAPVSYGYTF. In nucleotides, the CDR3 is TGTGCCAGCAGTGGACAGGGGGCGCCGGTCAGCTATGGCTACACCTTC.

The CDR3 DNA sequence: TGTGCCAGCTCACCCCAGGGTAATGATGGCTACACCTTC. It yields the protein CASSPQGNDGYTF. The chain recombines TRBV18 with TRBJ1-2; D is perhaps TRBD1 (5 bases). This CDR3 has 13 amino acids. Deletions cut 3 bases from V and 6 bases from J, with 11 bases between. CDR1 is KGHSH, CDR2 LQKENI, per germline.

CDR3 sequence: CASSQDRTGVLRYEQYF. DNA for the CDR3: TGCGCCAGCAGCCAAGATAGAACAGGAGTCCTCCGCTACGAGCAGTACTTC. The V and J genes are TRBV4-3 and TRBJ2-7, with D perhaps TRBD1 (5 bases). The CDR3 has 17 residues. V lost 0 bases and J 3 bases, leaving 18 bases between the germline ends. Germline-derived CDR1 and CDR2 are LGHNA and YSLEER.

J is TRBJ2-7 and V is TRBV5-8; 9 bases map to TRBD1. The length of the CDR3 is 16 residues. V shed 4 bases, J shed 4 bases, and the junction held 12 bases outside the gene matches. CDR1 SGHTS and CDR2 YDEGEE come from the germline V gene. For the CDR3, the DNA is TGTGCCAGCAGCCTGTCAAACAGGGGGCGCATGTACGAGCAGTACTTC. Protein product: CASSLSNRGRMYEQYF.

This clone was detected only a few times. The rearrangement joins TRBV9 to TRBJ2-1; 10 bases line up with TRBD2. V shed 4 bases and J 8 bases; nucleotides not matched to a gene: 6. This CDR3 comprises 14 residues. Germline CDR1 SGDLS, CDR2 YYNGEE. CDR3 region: CASSLAGDIDEQFF. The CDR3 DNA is TGTGCCAGCAGCCTAGCGGGAGACATAGATGAGCAGTTCTTC.

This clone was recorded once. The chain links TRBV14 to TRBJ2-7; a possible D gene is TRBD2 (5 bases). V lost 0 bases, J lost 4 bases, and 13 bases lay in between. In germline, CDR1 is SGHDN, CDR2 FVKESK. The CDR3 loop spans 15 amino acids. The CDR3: CASSQESGSRYEQYF. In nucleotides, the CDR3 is TGTGCCAGCAGCCAAGAGTCGGGATCGAGGTACGAGCAGTACTTC.

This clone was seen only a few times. Here the CDR3 DNA reads TGTGCCAGCAGCTTCGGGACAGATGAAGCTTTCTTT. Protein product: CASSFGTDEAFF. The chain joins TRBV7-2 to TRBJ1-1, with 7 bases identical to TRBD1. The length of the CDR3 is 12 residues. The ends lost 3 bases at V and 7 bases at J; junction bases unmatched: 2. CDR1 and CDR2 (germline): SGHTA, FQGNSA. Filled out from reference TRBV7-2 and TRBJ1-1, the complete variable domain reads GAGVSQSPSNKVTEKGKDVELRCDPISGHTALYWYRQSLGQGLEFLIYFQGNSAPDKSGLPSDRFSAERTGGSVSTLTIQRTQQEDSAVYLCASSFGTDEAFFGQGTRLTVV.

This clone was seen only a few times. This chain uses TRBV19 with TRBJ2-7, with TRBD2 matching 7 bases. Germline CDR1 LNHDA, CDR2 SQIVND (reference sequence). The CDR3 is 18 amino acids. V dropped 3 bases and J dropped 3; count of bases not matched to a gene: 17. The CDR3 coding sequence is TGTGCCAGTAGTATGAGGAGCGGGACCCGCACCCATCACTACGAGCAGTACTTC. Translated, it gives CASSMRSGTRTHHYEQYF. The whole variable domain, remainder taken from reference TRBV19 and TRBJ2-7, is DGGITQSPKYLFRKEGQNVTLSCEQNLNHDAMYWYRQDPGQGLRLIYYSQIVNDFQKGDIAEGYSVSREKKESFPLTVTSAQKNPTAFYLCASSMRSGTRTHHYEQYFGPGTRLTVT.

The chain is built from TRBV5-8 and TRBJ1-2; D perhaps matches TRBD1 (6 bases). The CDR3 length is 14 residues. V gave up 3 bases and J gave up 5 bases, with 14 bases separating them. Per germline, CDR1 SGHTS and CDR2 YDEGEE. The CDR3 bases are TGTGCCAGCAGCTCGACTCAGGGGCTTTATGGCTACACCTTC. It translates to CASSSTQGLYGYTF.

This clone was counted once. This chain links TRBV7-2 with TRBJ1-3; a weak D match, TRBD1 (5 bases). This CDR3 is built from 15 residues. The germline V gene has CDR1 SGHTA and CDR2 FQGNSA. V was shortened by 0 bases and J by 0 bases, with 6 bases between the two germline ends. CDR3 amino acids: CASSLAGGSGNTIYF. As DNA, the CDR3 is TGTGCCAGCAGCTTAGCCGGGGGCTCTGGAAACACCATATATTTT.